This T cell receptor (beta chain) was profiled in a study of cytomegalovirus exposure and HLA in healthy donors. PCR involved 60 Vbeta and 13 Jbeta primers. Measured with immunoSEQ multiplex PCR; TCRdb has only the in-frame clones, and not every one. Of under 200,000 clones listed, 80% to 85% are singletons. Trimming removed 8 bases at V and 4 bases at J, with 23 bases between. This CDR3 is built from 16 residues. The germline V gene has CDR1 MNHEY and CDR2 SMNVEV (reference sequence). The chain employs TRBV27 and TRBJ2-5; possible D gene TRBD1, 6 bases. The source material was PBMCs. The source of this sequence is a woman between 18 and 30 years old in good health and CMV-seronegative. The CDR3 loop is CASAPLALDSGETQYF. CDR3 bases: TGTGCCAGCGCACCCCTCGCCCTGGACAGCGGAGAGACCCAGTACTTC.